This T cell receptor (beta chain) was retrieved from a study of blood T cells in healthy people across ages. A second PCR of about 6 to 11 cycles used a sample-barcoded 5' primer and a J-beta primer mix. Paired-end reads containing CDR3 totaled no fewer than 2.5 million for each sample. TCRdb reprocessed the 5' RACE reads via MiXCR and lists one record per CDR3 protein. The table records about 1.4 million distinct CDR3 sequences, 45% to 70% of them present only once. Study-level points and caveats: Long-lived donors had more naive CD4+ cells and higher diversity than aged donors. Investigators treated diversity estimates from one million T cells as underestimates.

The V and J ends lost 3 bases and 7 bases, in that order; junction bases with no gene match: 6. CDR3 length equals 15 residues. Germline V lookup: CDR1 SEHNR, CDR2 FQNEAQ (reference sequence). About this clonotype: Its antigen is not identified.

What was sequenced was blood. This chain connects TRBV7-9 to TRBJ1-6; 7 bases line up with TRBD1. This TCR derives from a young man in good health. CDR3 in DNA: TGTGCCAGCAGCTTCAGGACAGGCGGGAATTCACCCCTCCACTTT. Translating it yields CASSFRTGGNSPLHF.